The 15 T cell receptor beta chains reported below all come from one sample, sequenced in a study of blood T cell repertoires in COVID-19. Here immunoSEQ multiplex PCR was the method, and the copy in TCRdb shows in-frame clones only, minus some. The sample lists under 70,000 clones; 90% were seen once. The sequenced sample consisted of peripheral blood. The receptors were sampled from a human donor with active COVID-19. The donor label of this sample is uncertain.

The rearrangement uses TRBV9 and TRBJ2-2; TRBD2 agrees at 14 bases. The CDR3 covers 17 residues. Per germline, CDR1 SGDLS and CDR2 YYNGEE. The junction had 15 bases not matched to a gene; V was cut back by 4 bases and J by 13 bases. The CDR3 region is CASSPGTSGTSGSVLFF. In DNA form, the CDR3 reads TGTGCCAGCAGCCCAGGGACGTCTGGGACTAGCGGGAGTGTGCTGTTTTTT.

The chain links TRBV7-3 to TRBJ2-1; D not certain. CDR3 size: 13 residues. Germline V CDR1 and CDR2: SGHTA, FQGTGA. Deletions cut 0 bases from V and 8 bases from J, with 8 bases between. CDR3 nucleotide sequence: TGTGCCAGCAGCTTAACTTTGGCAGATGAGCAGTTCTTC. The encoded protein is CASSLTLADEQFF.

The CDR3 bases are TGTGCCAGCAGCTTAAGGGGAAGTAGGCGGGGGGGCACAGATACGCAGTATTTT. It encodes CASSLRGSRRGGTDTQYF. The chain has TRBV7-2 and TRBJ2-3, with TRBD2 matching over 8 bases. This CDR3 spans 18 amino acids. V shed 2 bases, J shed 1 base, and the junction held 11 bases outside the gene matches. CDR1 and CDR2 (germline): SGHTA, FQGNSA.

In this sample, this clone turned up a few times. The J gene is TRBJ1-2, the V gene TRBV7-9; TRBD1 matches at 7 bases. Germline CDR1 SEHNR, CDR2 FQNEAQ (reference sequence). This CDR3 contains 15 residues. V lost 2 bases to trimming and J lost 10 bases; unmatched junction nucleotides: 13. The CDR3 reads CASSLSPDRVTSYTF. DNA for the CDR3: TGTGCCAGCAGCTTAAGCCCCGACAGGGTAACGTCCTACACCTTC.

The chain employs TRBV5-5 and TRBJ2-1; 12 nucleotides line up with TRBD2. This CDR3 contains 16 residues. J lost 7 bases, V lost 6 bases, and 11 bases had no gene match. Germline V CDR1 and CDR2: SGHKS, YYEKEE (reference sequence). CDR3 protein: CASTQLKLAGGNEQFF. In nucleotides, the CDR3 is TGTGCCAGCACCCAATTAAAACTAGCGGGGGGTAATGAGCAGTTCTTC.

J is TRBJ1-5 and V is TRBV19, with D possibly TRBD1 on 5 matching bases. Trimming pared 4 bases from V and 4 bases from J, leaving 11 bases between. This CDR3 has 14 residues. Germline lookup yields CDR1 LNHDA and CDR2 SQIVND (reference sequence). CDR3 amino acids: CASSTSRDNQPQHF. Written as DNA, the CDR3 is TGTGCCAGTAGTACGAGCAGGGATAATCAGCCCCAGCATTTT.

This clone showed up just once. CDR3: CASSQDRNGYTF. CDR3 DNA: TGTGCCAGCTCACAGGACAGGAATGGCTACACCTTC. This chain links TRBV18 with TRBJ1-2, with TRBD1 matching 7 bases. The CDR3 has 12 amino acids. With V trimmed by 4 bases and J by 6 bases, 2 bases remained unmatched. The germline CDR1 and CDR2 sequences are KGHSH and LQKENI.

The chain has TRBV3-1 (or the pseudogene TRBV3-2) and TRBJ2-3; 8 nucleotides line up with TRBD2. Germline V gene sequence: CDR1 LGHDT, CDR2 YNNKEL (reference sequence). The CDR3 totals 16 residues. The V segment lost 5 bases and the J segment 2 bases; nucleotides outside the gene matches: 9. The CDR3 loop reads CASSSGIAGFTDTQYF. The CDR3 DNA sequence: TGTGCCAGCAGCTCGGGGATAGCGGGGTTCACAGATACGCAGTATTTT.

Details on this clone: One end of the junction varies from germline; a read error may be responsible. The CDR3 here is CASSPGTKRGDDEQFF. CDR3 nucleotide sequence: TGTGCTAGCAGCCCTGGAACCAAACGGGGGGACGATGAGCAGTTCTTC. The V call is TRBV7-7, the J call TRBJ2-1; TRBD2 agrees at 7 bases. Germline V CDR1 and CDR2: SSHAT, FNYEAQ (reference sequence). The CDR3 has 16 amino acids.

Comments on this clone: At the DNA level, this CDR3 is encoded by other sequences in the same sample as well. The rearrangement links TRBV3-1 (or the pseudogene TRBV3-2) to TRBJ1-1; 7 bases are shared with TRBD1. CDR3 size: 12 residues. Looked up from germline, CDR1 is LGHDT and CDR2 is YNNKEL (reference sequence). V gave up 4 bases and J gave up 4 bases; unmatched junction bases: 0. The CDR3 DNA sequence: TGTGCCAGCAGCCCAGGGGGCACTGAAGCTTTCTTT. Amino acids: CASSPGGTEAFF.

This chain uses TRBV6-6 with TRBJ2-2; the D is unclear. Trimming shortened V by 2 bases and J by 4 bases, and 11 bases separated the two germline ends. Germline V CDR1 and CDR2: MNHNY, SVGAGI (reference sequence). The CDR3 covers 15 residues. CDR3 nucleotides: TGTGCCAGCAGTTACGACCGGAGTCTCACCGGGGAGCTGTTTTTT. Amino acids: CASSYDRSLTGELFF.

V and J are TRBV12-5 and TRBJ2-3, with 12 bases aligning to TRBD2. V was pared by 7 bases and J by 4 bases, with 9 bases of the junction left unmatched. Germline lookup yields CDR1 LGHNT and CDR2 FRNRAP. This CDR3 has 16 residues. The chain's CDR3 is CASVMGLAGGPDTQYF. The CDR3 DNA reads as TGTGCTAGTGTCATGGGGCTAGCGGGGGGGCCAGATACGCAGTATTTT.

The chain joins TRBV9 to TRBJ2-2; weak D call: TRBD1 (6 bases). The CDR3 has 16 amino acids. CDR1 is SGDLS, CDR2 YYNGEE, per germline. V was clipped by 4 bases and J by 2 bases, with 15 bases between them. CDR3 protein: CASSIRDGTNTGELFF. The CDR3 bases are TGTGCCAGCAGCATAAGGGACGGGACAAACACCGGGGAGCTGTTTTTT.

The chain combines TRBV6-4 with TRBJ1-1; D remains unclear. V lost 7 bases, J lost 4 bases, and 10 bases lay in between. Germline V CDR1 and CDR2: MRHNA, SNTAGT. This CDR3 is 12 amino acids long. The CDR3 is CASMEEVTEAFF. The CDR3 DNA reads as TGTGCCAGCATGGAGGAGGTCACTGAAGCTTTCTTT.

The V gene is TRBV5-4, the J gene TRBJ2-1; TRBD2 matches 10 bases. This CDR3 contains 15 residues. Germline V gene sequence: CDR1 SGHNT, CDR2 YYREEE (reference sequence). V lost 0 bases, J lost 5 bases, and 2 bases stayed unmatched. The CDR3 loop reads CASSLELAGNNEQFF. CDR3 DNA: TGTGCCAGCAGCTTGGAACTAGCGGGAAACAATGAGCAGTTCTTC.